This T cell receptor (beta chain) was sequenced in a study of CD8 T cells in ankylosing spondylitis. This clonotype came up many times. TCRdb fed the 5' RACE reads into MiXCR, producing one record per CDR3 protein. The top ten clones hold around 11% of a sample with some 140,000 distinct CDR3 sequences, about 7% of them seen once. Sequencing was performed on blood, either unsorted or a sorted T cell fraction (not recorded which). The clonotype originates from a female donor with ankylosing spondylitis or in good health (not recorded which).

CDR3 amino acids: CASRAGGRGHRGTEAFF. The CDR3 region has the DNA TGTGCCAGCAGAGCCGGTGGCAGGGGGCACCGGGGCACTGAAGCTTTCTTT. The rearrangement joins TRBV6-2 or TRBV6-3 to TRBJ1-1; TRBD1 matches 8 bases. This CDR3 has 17 residues. The germline gives CDR1 MNHEY, CDR2 SVGEGT. V lost 6 bases, J lost 4 bases, and 16 bases stayed unmatched.